These 21 T cell receptor beta chains were sequenced from one sample in a study of T cell responses to AZD1222 COVID-19 vaccine (dated by TCRdb to 2020 to 2023). Library generation was performed with the immunoSEQ multiplex PCR assay. TCRdb limited this immuneACCESS table to in-frame rearrangements with V and J called. A share of clones is missing; checked studies link under half to unresolved V genes, and the rest is unexplained. Within this sample are about 99,000 clones, with around 90% of them counted one time only. The ten largest clones add up to less than 3.5% of the sample. Per the publication, the time point label means: baseline before first vaccination. The material sequenced was peripheral blood, taken on day 0 of AZD1222 vaccination. Receptor source: an adult in good health.

The genes are TRBV2 and TRBJ1-1; weak D call: TRBD1 (5 bases). This CDR3 region has 14 residues. The V and J ends lost 8 bases and 0 bases respectively, with 13 bases between them. Germline values: CDR1 SNHLY, CDR2 FYNNEI. The CDR3 sequence: CASPGGEMNTEAFF. Written as DNA, the CDR3 is TGTGCCAGCCCGGGGGGGGAAATGAACACTGAAGCTTTCTTT.

The gene calls are TRBV25-1 and TRBJ1-4; TRBD1 matches at 8 bases. Per the germline V gene, CDR1 is MGHDK and CDR2 is SYGVNS. V lost 0 bases to trimming and J lost 2 bases; unmatched junction nucleotides: 2. The CDR3 sequence is 16 residues long. CDR3 DNA: TGTGCCAGCAGTGAATACTCAGGGGGCACTAATGAAAAACTGTTTTTT. Amino acid sequence: CASSEYSGGTNEKLFF.

This chain links TRBV11-2 with TRBJ2-3; no reliable D call. The CDR3 is made up of 14 amino acids. V was clipped by 3 bases and J by 1 base, with 8 bases between them. In germline, CDR1 is SGHAT, CDR2 FQNNGV. The CDR3 protein is CASSFSPGTDTQYF. The CDR3 DNA reads TGTGCCAGCAGCTTCTCTCCGGGCACAGATACGCAGTATTTT. The full variable domain, completed using reference TRBV11-2 and TRBJ2-3, is EAGVAQSPRYKIIEKRQSVAFWCNPISGHATLYWYQQILGQGPKLLIQFQNNGVVDDSQLPKDRFSAERLKGVDSTLKIQPAKLEDSAVYLCASSFSPGTDTQYFGPGTRLTVL.

Remarks on this clone: Sequence at one end of the junction differs from germline and may be a read error. V and J are TRBV5-1 and TRBJ1-2; 9 nucleotides line up with TRBD1. The CDR3 sequence is 17 residues long. In germline, CDR1 is SGHRS, CDR2 YFSETQ. The CDR3 DNA reads TGTGCCAGCAGCCCTCGGACAGGGGAACGGGGATCTATGGGCTACACCTTC. Translated, it gives CASSPRTGERGSMGYTF.

As concerns this clone: The germline gene is not matched at one end of the junction; a read error may be the cause. The V gene is TRBV5-1, the J gene TRBJ2-4, with D possibly TRBD1 on 6 matching bases. This CDR3 comprises 13 residues. Germline CDR1 reads SGHRS; CDR2 reads YFSETQ. The CDR3 coding sequence is TGTGCCAGCAGCTTGGACAGTTCTAACATTCAGTACTTC. It codes for CASSLDSSNIQYF. The variable domain in full, completed from reference TRBV5-1 and TRBJ2-4, reads KAGVTQTPRYLIKTRGQQVTLSCSPISGHRSVSWYQQTPGQGLQFLFEYFSETQRNKGNFPGRFSGRQFSNSRSEMNVSTLELGDSALYLCASSLDSSNIQYFGAGTRLSVL.

As for this clone: Other nucleotide sequences from this sample produce the same CDR3. V usage is TRBV7-8 and J usage is TRBJ2-7; D is unclear. Germline CDR1 reads SGHVS; CDR2 reads FQNEAQ. Trimming cost V 1 base and J 2 bases, with 6 bases left between them. This CDR3 has 13 residues. The CDR3 sequence is CASSLGGTYEQYV. The CDR3 coding sequence is TGTGCCAGCAGCTTAGGCGGAACCTACGAGCAGTACGTC.

The V gene is TRBV18, the J gene TRBJ2-2; 7 bases agree with TRBD1. The CDR3 extends over 16 amino acids. From germline, CDR1 is KGHSH and CDR2 LQKENI. The trim removed 0 bases at V and 0 bases at J, leaving 1 base unmatched. The CDR3 nucleotides are TGTGCCAGCTCACCACCGGACAGGACGAACACCGGGGAGCTGTTTTTT. Translation: CASSPPDRTNTGELFF.

This chain connects TRBV15 to TRBJ1-4; the D gene is possibly TRBD1 (5 bases). Between the trimmed V and J ends, which lost 8 bases and 2 bases, there was a span of 15 bases. CDR3 size: 15 residues. Germline CDR1 is LNHNV and CDR2 is YYDKDF (reference sequence). CDR3 bases: TGTGCCACCCTGCCAGGGACGGAGACTAATGAAAAACTGTTTTTT. The encoded protein is CATLPGTETNEKLFF.

CDR3 residues: CASSQDGQGANQPQHF. The CDR3 DNA reads as TGCGCCAGCAGCCAAGACGGGCAGGGGGCGAATCAGCCCCAGCATTTT. The rearrangement joins TRBV4-1 to TRBJ1-5; 8 nucleotides line up with TRBD1. V gave up 0 bases and J gave up 4 bases; unmatched junction bases: 5. Germline values: CDR1 MGHRA, CDR2 YSYEKL. The CDR3 has 16 amino acids.

The CDR3 coding sequence is TGCGCCAGCAGCCAAGACGCCAGGGGTGTTTCACCCCTCCACTTT. This encodes CASSQDARGVSPLHF. This rearrangement joins TRBV4-3 to TRBJ1-6; perhaps TRBD1 as D (6 bases). V lost 0 bases and J 9 bases, leaving 12 bases between the germline ends. The germline CDR1 and CDR2 sequences are LGHNA and YSLEER. The CDR3 is 15 residues long.

This clone was observed a single time. The chain has TRBV27 and TRBJ1-5; D unresolved. Germline values: CDR1 MNHEY, CDR2 SMNVEV (reference sequence). Deletions cut 5 bases from V and 4 bases from J, with 9 bases between. The CDR3 is made up of 13 amino acids. The CDR3 reads CASSTARNQPQHF. For the CDR3, the DNA is TGTGCCAGCAGTACAGCTCGTAATCAGCCCCAGCATTTT.

This chain joins TRBV7-2 and TRBJ2-3, with 11 positions matching TRBD2. The CDR3 loop spans 14 amino acids. CDR1 and CDR2 (germline): SGHTA, FQGNSA. With 3 bases clipped from V and 5 bases from J, the junction kept 1 base outside the gene matches. The DNA of the CDR3 is TGTGCCAGCAGCTTTAGCGGGGGGGGAGATACGCAGTATTTT. Its translation: CASSFSGGGDTQYF.

The V gene is TRBV19, the J gene TRBJ1-1; 10 bases agree with TRBD1. The CDR3 runs 16 residues. The V gene end was trimmed by 4 bases and the J gene end by 1 base; junction bases not matched to a gene: 6. CDR1 and CDR2 (germline): LNHDA, SQIVND (reference sequence). CDR3 protein: CASSKAGQGKNTEAFF. CDR3 sequence (DNA): TGTGCCAGTAGTAAAGCGGGACAGGGGAAGAACACTGAAGCTTTCTTT. Full variable domain (missing parts from reference TRBV19 and TRBJ1-1): DGGITQSPKYLFRKEGQNVTLSCEQNLNHDAMYWYRQDPGQGLRLIYYSQIVNDFQKGDIAEGYSVSREKKESFPLTVTSAQKNPTAFYLCASSKAGQGKNTEAFFGQGTRLTVV.

The chain recombines TRBV3-1 (or the pseudogene TRBV3-2) with TRBJ1-6; TRBD1 matches 10 bases. J was trimmed by 8 bases and V by 4 bases; bases with no gene match: 2. CDR1 is LGHDT, CDR2 YNNKEL, per germline (reference sequence). The CDR3 sequence is 14 residues long. CDR3 in amino acids: CASSPGQGDSPLHF. Written as DNA, the CDR3 is TGTGCCAGCAGCCCAGGACAGGGGGATTCACCCCTCCACTTT.

The chain employs TRBV5-1 and TRBJ2-2; 7 bases agree with TRBD1. The CDR3 contains 15 residues. CDR1 SGHRS and CDR2 YFSETQ come from the germline V gene. J gave up 4 bases and V 4 bases, and 7 bases lay outside the gene matches. The CDR3 nucleotides are TGCGCCAGCAGCCCGACAGGGTTGGGCACCGGGGAGCTGTTTTTT. Protein: CASSPTGLGTGELFF.

This rearrangement joins TRBV12-3 or TRBV12-4 to TRBJ1-1; tentative D call: TRBD1 (5 bases). The germline V and J ends were trimmed by 6 bases and 5 bases, with 13 bases remaining between them. This CDR3 has 13 residues. The CDR3 spells CASSPLGGTEAFF. The CDR3 nucleotides read TGTGCCAGCAGCCCCCTTGGGGGGACTGAAGCTTTCTTT.

This rearrangement joins TRBV7-2 to TRBJ2-3; D call uncertain. The CDR3 has 16 amino acids. Germline lookup yields CDR1 SGHTA and CDR2 FQGNSA. Trimming removed 5 bases at V and 6 bases at J, with 21 bases between. The CDR3 DNA is TGTGCCAGCAGCCGTTCCCGAGATGCAGGTTTGGATACGCAGTATTTT. It encodes CASSRSRDAGLDTQYF.

The chain recombines TRBV7-2 with TRBJ2-7; D tentatively fits TRBD1 or TRBD2 (6 bases each). V was shortened by 0 bases and J by 7 bases, with 16 bases between the two germline ends. From germline, CDR1 is SGHTA and CDR2 FQGNSA. This CDR3 comprises 15 residues. The CDR3 DNA reads as TGTGCCAGCAGCTTAGCCGGGGGCCACACTAGGGAGCAGTACTTC. Translated: CASSLAGGHTREQYF. The full variable domain, in which reference TRBV7-2 and TRBJ2-7 provide the parts outside the CDR3, is GAGVSQSPSNKVTEKGKDVELRCDPISGHTALYWYRQSLGQGLEFLIYFQGNSAPDKSGLPSDRFSAERTGGSVSTLTIQRTQQEDSAVYLCASSLAGGHTREQYFGPGTRLTVT.

The chain links TRBV9 to TRBJ1-4, with a tentative D call TRBD1 (5 bases). Germline assignment: CDR1 SGDLS and CDR2 YYNGEE. This CDR3 has 17 amino acids. Trimming took off 4 bases at V and 6 bases at J, with 22 bases between the two ends. The CDR3 here is CASSPERGKGPDEKLFF. The CDR3 DNA is TGTGCCAGCAGCCCCGAGCGGGGGAAAGGTCCGGATGAAAAACTGTTTTTT. Supplemented by reference TRBV9 and TRBJ1-4, the full variable domain reads DSGVTQTPKHLITATGQRVTLRCSPRSGDLSVYWYQQSLDQGLQFLIQYYNGEERAKGNILERFSAQQFPDLHSELNLSSLELGDSALYFCASSPERGKGPDEKLFFGSGTQLSVL.

The rearrangement uses TRBV19 and TRBJ2-2; D not certain. CDR3 length: 14 residues. The germline V gene has CDR1 LNHDA and CDR2 SQIVND (reference sequence). Trimming removed 3 bases from V and 2 bases from J, with 7 bases in between. CDR3 sequence reads: CASSIGLNTGELFF. CDR3 in DNA: TGTGCCAGTAGTATTGGGCTAAACACCGGGGAGCTGTTTTTT.

In this sample, this clone turned up once. This chain joins TRBV7-2 and TRBJ2-5; unclear D gene. Trimming removed 2 bases from V and 4 bases from J, with 11 bases in between. This CDR3 has 14 residues. Per germline, CDR1 SGHTA and CDR2 FQGNSA. CDR3 residues: CASSLTTSPETQYF. Here the CDR3 DNA reads TGTGCCAGCAGCTTAACTACCTCGCCAGAGACCCAGTACTTC.